What follows describes a single T cell receptor beta chain. The repertoire was sequenced with immunoSEQ multiplex PCR; TCRdb's copy has only in-frame clones and lacks some. Of over 150,000 clones listed, around 87% are singletons. The entry originates in a study of blood T cell repertoires in COVID-19. Overall study context: The samples span acute and convalescent COVID-19 from the United States, Italy and Spain.

A Seattle source enrolled patients during active infection and followed them longitudinally. This TCR was recovered from a man aged 55 to 70 with COVID-19, enrolled during active disease. The sequenced sample consisted of peripheral blood.

This chain's CDR3 is CASSSQGSGYGYTF. The DNA of the CDR3 is TGTGCCAGCAGCTCACAGGGAAGTGGCTATGGCTACACCTTC. The rearrangement uses TRBV11-1 and TRBJ1-2; D perhaps matches TRBD1 (6 bases). V was shortened by 4 bases and J by 4 bases, with 13 bases between the two germline ends. Per germline, CDR1 SGHAT and CDR2 FQDESV (reference sequence). The CDR3 spans 14 residues.